Listed below are T cell receptor beta chains from one sample, sequenced in a study of shared clonotypes between healthy human individuals. TCRdb's table, derived via immunoSEQ multiplex PCR, lists solely in-frame clones and lacks some. The sample records 2 million to 2.5 million clones, roughly 93% being singletons. The sequenced sample consisted of naive CD4+ T cells from PBMCs. All receptors come from a man aged 18 to 30 in good health. Some clones in this sample may be carry-over from other donors' samples. CDR3s include the opening cysteine and the closing phenylalanine or tryptophan. Fields, in order: J gene, clone size, D gene, V gene, CDR3 DNA, CDR3 protein. The D gene is left open where the match is weak. Expanded clones get a size class; other rows say once, few or many, or leave the size out.

j_call: TRBJ1-4; clone_size: .; d_call: TRBD1; v_call: TRBV2; cdr3_nt: TGTGCCAGCGGGATACCGGGACAGGATGAAAAACTGTTTTTT; cdr3_aa: CASGIPGQDEKLFF
j_call: TRBJ2-1; clone_size: .; d_call: .; v_call: TRBV7-3; cdr3_nt: TGTGCCAGCAGCTTAAACACGGATGAGCAGTTCTTC; cdr3_aa: CASSLNTDEQFF
j_call: TRBJ2-2; clone_size: .; d_call: TRBD1; v_call: TRBV19; cdr3_nt: TGTGCCAGTGCTCGGACAGGGCGCACCGGGGAGCTGTTTTTT; cdr3_aa: CASARTGRTGELFF
j_call: TRBJ2-7; clone_size: .; d_call: .; v_call: TRBV7-7; cdr3_nt: TGTGCCAGCAGCTTAATGGGGGGCTACGAGCAGTACTTC; cdr3_aa: CASSLMGGYEQYF
j_call: TRBJ1-2; clone_size: .; d_call: .; v_call: TRBV9; cdr3_nt: TGTGCCAGTGCGCCAGCGGTAGGGGGCTATGGCTACACCTTC; cdr3_aa: CASAPAVGGYGYTF
j_call: TRBJ2-1; clone_size: .; d_call: .; v_call: TRBV7-9; cdr3_nt: TGTGCCAGCAGCGTCTCGGGTGGATTATCCTACAATGAGCAGTTCTTC; cdr3_aa: CASSVSGGLSYNEQFF
j_call: TRBJ2-4; clone_size: .; d_call: .; v_call: TRBV6-6; cdr3_nt: TGTGCCAGCAGTTACTCTCAGGGTGCCAAAAACATTCAGTACTTC; cdr3_aa: CASSYSQGAKNIQYF
j_call: TRBJ2-4; clone_size: once; d_call: .; v_call: TRBV18; cdr3_nt: TGTGCCAGCTCACCCCGGGGCAGGGGGTCCCCGGGGGGTGAAAACATTCAGTACTTC; cdr3_aa: CASSPRGRGSPGGENIQYF
j_call: TRBJ1-4; clone_size: .; d_call: .; v_call: TRBV30; cdr3_nt: TGTGCCTGGAGACCGGAAAAACTGTTTTTT; cdr3_aa: CAWRPEKLFF
j_call: TRBJ1-5; clone_size: .; d_call: .; v_call: TRBV28; cdr3_nt: TGTGCCAGCAGTTTCGCCGGCCGTACGCCCCAGCATTTT; cdr3_aa: CASSFAGRTPQHF
j_call: TRBJ2-7; clone_size: .; d_call: .; v_call: TRBV7-2; cdr3_nt: TGTGCCAGCAGCTTACAGGGGCGTAAAGCCTACGAGCAGTACTTC; cdr3_aa: CASSLQGRKAYEQYF
j_call: TRBJ1-4; clone_size: .; d_call: .; v_call: TRBV29-1; cdr3_nt: TGCAGCGTTGAGGGACGAGTGGGGCCTAATGAAAAACTGTTTTTT; cdr3_aa: CSVEGRVGPNEKLFF
j_call: TRBJ2-2; clone_size: .; d_call: TRBD2; v_call: TRBV28; cdr3_nt: TGTGCCAGCAGTAAAGCGGGAACGAACACCGGGGAGCTGTTTTTT; cdr3_aa: CASSKAGTNTGELFF
j_call: TRBJ2-2; clone_size: .; d_call: TRBD2; v_call: TRBV11-2; cdr3_nt: TGTGCCAGCAGCTCGGCGGGAGGGCTAACCGGGGAGCTGTTTTTT; cdr3_aa: CASSSAGGLTGELFF
j_call: TRBJ1-2; clone_size: .; d_call: TRBD1; v_call: TRBV6-5; cdr3_nt: TGTGCCAGCAGTTATTCAGGGGGCGAGGTTCGTGGCTACACCTTC; cdr3_aa: CASSYSGGEVRGYTF
j_call: TRBJ2-1; clone_size: .; d_call: TRBD1; v_call: TRBV5-1; cdr3_nt: TGCGCCAGCAGCTTACCAGGGACAGGGAGTAGCGAGCAGTTCTTC; cdr3_aa: CASSLPGTGSSEQFF
j_call: TRBJ2-1; clone_size: .; d_call: TRBD2; v_call: TRBV29-1; cdr3_nt: TGCAGCGTTGATGGACTAGCGGGGACTTACAATGAGCAGTTCTTC; cdr3_aa: CSVDGLAGTYNEQFF
j_call: TRBJ1-1; clone_size: few; d_call: TRBD1; v_call: TRBV30; cdr3_nt: TGTGCCTGGGCCGACAGGGACACTGAAGCTTTCTTT; cdr3_aa: CAWADRDTEAFF
j_call: TRBJ1-2; clone_size: .; d_call: .; v_call: TRBV5-4; cdr3_nt: TGTGCCAGCAGCTTGCTGCAGGGAGTGGATGGCTACACCTTC; cdr3_aa: CASSLLQGVDGYTF
j_call: TRBJ2-2; clone_size: .; d_call: TRBD1; v_call: TRBV10-2; cdr3_nt: TGCGCCAGCAGTGAACAGGGGGCAACCGGGGAGCTGTTTTTT; cdr3_aa: CASSEQGATGELFF
j_call: TRBJ1-2; clone_size: .; d_call: .; v_call: TRBV10-1; cdr3_nt: TGCGCCAGCTCACCCTCAGGTGGGGGAACCTACACCTTC; cdr3_aa: CASSPSGGGTYTF
j_call: TRBJ2-2; clone_size: .; d_call: .; v_call: TRBV28; cdr3_nt: TGTGCCAGCAGTTTAGGGGGGCCTTTCACCGGGGAGCTGTTTTTT; cdr3_aa: CASSLGGPFTGELFF
j_call: TRBJ2-7; clone_size: .; d_call: .; v_call: TRBV29-1; cdr3_nt: TGCAGCGTTTATACACGGGGCTACGAGCAGTACTTC; cdr3_aa: CSVYTRGYEQYF
j_call: TRBJ2-7; clone_size: .; d_call: TRBD2; v_call: TRBV5-1; cdr3_nt: TGCGCCAGCAGCTTGAGGCTAGCGGAGACCTACGAGCAGTACTTC; cdr3_aa: CASSLRLAETYEQYF
j_call: TRBJ2-2; clone_size: .; d_call: .; v_call: TRBV18; cdr3_nt: TGTGCCAGCTCCCAAAACGGGGTCGCTGAGCTGTTTTTT; cdr3_aa: CASSQNGVAELFF
j_call: TRBJ1-2; clone_size: .; d_call: .; v_call: TRBV5-6; cdr3_nt: TGTGCCAGCAGCTTGGGGCAGCTAAACTATGGCTACACCTTC; cdr3_aa: CASSLGQLNYGYTF
j_call: TRBJ1-2; clone_size: .; d_call: .; v_call: TRBV5-4; cdr3_nt: TGTGCCAGCAGCTTGGATCTTTCTTTGGGTGGCTACACCTTC; cdr3_aa: CASSLDLSLGGYTF
j_call: TRBJ2-5; clone_size: .; d_call: .; v_call: TRBV5-6; cdr3_nt: TGTGCCAGCAGCTTCGAACCTTCGGGCCAAGAGACCCAGTACTTC; cdr3_aa: CASSFEPSGQETQYF
j_call: TRBJ2-1; clone_size: .; d_call: TRBD2; v_call: TRBV5-1; cdr3_nt: TGCGCCAGCAGCGCCCGGACTAGCGGGAGGGCCCCCTACAATGAGCAGTTCTTC; cdr3_aa: CASSARTSGRAPYNEQFF
j_call: TRBJ2-7; clone_size: .; d_call: TRBD2; v_call: TRBV9; cdr3_nt: TGTGCCAGCAGCGCGTCTAGCGGGAGCTCGTACGAGCAGTACTTC; cdr3_aa: CASSASSGSSYEQYF
j_call: TRBJ2-7; clone_size: .; d_call: TRBD2; v_call: TRBV6-5; cdr3_nt: TGTGCCAGCAGACTCCGGGGGGTTATCTACGAGCAGTACTTC; cdr3_aa: CASRLRGVIYEQYF
j_call: TRBJ2-1; clone_size: .; d_call: .; v_call: TRBV4-1; cdr3_nt: TGCGCCAGCAGCCAAGTCGGTAAGAGGCGATATTCCTACAATGAGCAGTTCTTC; cdr3_aa: CASSQVGKRRYSYNEQFF
j_call: TRBJ1-4; clone_size: .; d_call: TRBD1; v_call: TRBV6-1; cdr3_nt: TGTGCCAGCAGTGAAGTCGGGACAGGGGGTGGGGAAAAACTGTTTTTT; cdr3_aa: CASSEVGTGGGEKLFF
j_call: TRBJ1-1; clone_size: .; d_call: .; v_call: TRBV9; cdr3_nt: TGTGCCAGCAGCGTAGCCAGGGAGGACACTGAAGCTTTCTTT; cdr3_aa: CASSVAREDTEAFF
j_call: TRBJ2-1; clone_size: .; d_call: TRBD2; v_call: TRBV5-6; cdr3_nt: TGTGCCAGCAGCTCCCTACTAGCGGGAGTGGGGGGTGAGCAGTTCTTC; cdr3_aa: CASSSLLAGVGGEQFF
j_call: TRBJ2-7; clone_size: .; d_call: .; v_call: TRBV28; cdr3_nt: TGTGCCAGCAGCCGGGGATTCTACGAGCAGTACTTC; cdr3_aa: CASSRGFYEQYF
j_call: TRBJ1-5; clone_size: .; d_call: TRBD1; v_call: TRBV2; cdr3_nt: TGTGCCAGCAGGCGGGACAGGGGGAGCAATCAGCCCCAGCATTTT; cdr3_aa: CASRRDRGSNQPQHF
j_call: TRBJ2-7; clone_size: .; d_call: TRBD2; v_call: TRBV27; cdr3_nt: TGTGCCAGCAGTTCGCCGCGAGCGGGAGGAATCTACGAGCAGTACTTC; cdr3_aa: CASSSPRAGGIYEQYF
j_call: TRBJ2-4; clone_size: .; d_call: .; v_call: TRBV6-5; cdr3_nt: TGTGCCAGCAGCTCAACTTCCAAAAACATTCAGTACTTC; cdr3_aa: CASSSTSKNIQYF
j_call: TRBJ1-5; clone_size: .; d_call: .; v_call: TRBV25-1; cdr3_nt: TGTGCCAGCAGTGAGGGTCGTAGCAATCAGCCCCAGCATTTT; cdr3_aa: CASSEGRSNQPQHF
j_call: TRBJ1-2; clone_size: .; d_call: .; v_call: TRBV18; cdr3_nt: TGTGCCAGCTCACCAGAGGGCGCCTCAGCTGGCTACACCTTC; cdr3_aa: CASSPEGASAGYTF
j_call: TRBJ2-5; clone_size: .; d_call: TRBD1; v_call: TRBV7-6; cdr3_nt: TGTGCCAGCAGCCCCAGACAGGGCAGATTCCAAGAGACCCAGTACTTC; cdr3_aa: CASSPRQGRFQETQYF
j_call: TRBJ2-7; clone_size: .; d_call: TRBD2; v_call: TRBV2; cdr3_nt: TGTGCCAGCAGTGACGGGACTACCTACGAGCAGTACTTC; cdr3_aa: CASSDGTTYEQYF
j_call: TRBJ1-2; clone_size: .; d_call: .; v_call: TRBV5-1; cdr3_nt: TGCGCCAGCAGCTCCCCAGCCGCCGGGACAACGGGTGGCTACACCTTC; cdr3_aa: CASSSPAAGTTGGYTF
j_call: TRBJ1-1; clone_size: .; d_call: .; v_call: TRBV5-4; cdr3_nt: TGTGCCAGCAGCTTGAACGGACAAATGAACACTGAAGCTTTCTTT; cdr3_aa: CASSLNGQMNTEAFF
j_call: TRBJ1-2; clone_size: .; d_call: .; v_call: TRBV18; cdr3_nt: TGTGCCAGCTCACCCCAGGAAGAGACGTACACTAACTATGGCTACACCTTC; cdr3_aa: CASSPQEETYTNYGYTF
j_call: TRBJ1-1; clone_size: .; d_call: TRBD1; v_call: TRBV28; cdr3_nt: TGTGCCAGCAGAGCGACAAAGAAGGGGGCAGGGGGTACTGTCTTT; cdr3_aa: CASRATKKGAGGTVF
j_call: TRBJ2-1; clone_size: .; d_call: TRBD1; v_call: TRBV25-1; cdr3_nt: TGTGCCAGCAGTGAAACAGGGGCGGGCTACAATGAGCAGTTCTTC; cdr3_aa: CASSETGAGYNEQFF
j_call: TRBJ2-3; clone_size: .; d_call: .; v_call: TRBV7-8; cdr3_nt: TGTGCCAGCAGCTCTCCCCCGGGGGGGACAGATGCGCAGTATTTT; cdr3_aa: CASSSPPGGTDAQYF
j_call: TRBJ1-1; clone_size: once; d_call: .; v_call: TRBV2; cdr3_nt: TGTGCCAGCAGTCAAGGGGGGGCAGGAGCGAACACTGAAGCTTTCTTT; cdr3_aa: CASSQGGAGANTEAFF
j_call: TRBJ1-4; clone_size: .; d_call: .; v_call: TRBV28; cdr3_nt: TGTGCCAGCAGTTTTCGGGGATCCAATGAAAAACTGTTTTTT; cdr3_aa: CASSFRGSNEKLFF
j_call: TRBJ2-1; clone_size: .; d_call: TRBD2; v_call: TRBV19; cdr3_nt: TGTGCCAGTAGTAAGGCTGGGATTCTAGCGGGATACCATGAGCAGTTCTTC; cdr3_aa: CASSKAGILAGYHEQFF
j_call: TRBJ1-5; clone_size: .; d_call: .; v_call: TRBV19; cdr3_nt: TGTGCCAGTAGTATCCCGGGGAACAATCAGCCCCAGCATTTT; cdr3_aa: CASSIPGNNQPQHF
j_call: TRBJ1-3; clone_size: .; d_call: .; v_call: TRBV5-6; cdr3_nt: TGTGCCAGCAGCTTGCGACAGCGAAACACCATATATTTT; cdr3_aa: CASSLRQRNTIYF
j_call: TRBJ2-2; clone_size: .; d_call: .; v_call: TRBV5-6; cdr3_nt: TGTGCCAGCAGCTTGGACTACACCGGGGAGCTGTTTTTT; cdr3_aa: CASSLDYTGELFF
j_call: TRBJ2-7; clone_size: once; d_call: TRBD2; v_call: TRBV4-1; cdr3_nt: TGCGCCAGCAGCCAAGACCCATCTAGCGGGAGGTGGTCCTACGAGCAGTACTTC; cdr3_aa: CASSQDPSSGRWSYEQYF
j_call: TRBJ1-5; clone_size: .; d_call: .; v_call: TRBV28; cdr3_nt: TGTGCCAGCAGTTTTTCGGTTGGTCAGCCCCAGCATTTT; cdr3_aa: CASSFSVGQPQHF